This T cell receptor beta chain was sequenced during a study of blood T cell repertoires in COVID-19 (dated by TCRdb to about 2020). Background for the entire study: The collaborator samples originated in the United States, Italy and Spain and spanned the acute and convalescent phases of COVID-19. The prospective study material was composed of cDNA or gDNA derived from T cells, B-cell-depleted T cells, or PBMCs. Subjects who had been exposed to COVID-19, were actively infected with it, or had recovered from it provided the deeply sampled blood TCRbeta repertoires that made up the dataset. The repertoires were released in a freely available public database intended as a resource for research on the immune response to SARS-CoV-2. The samples were drawn from the first 160 participants of the ongoing ImmuneRACE study and from about 1,200 subjects provided by 6 global collaborators. A de-identified subject ID, COVID-19 status, age in years and sex were almost always included in the sample metadata. Where available, HLA class I and class II types were obtained from metadata supplied by the sample provider rather than from assay-based typing.

The germline ends are 12 bases apart after V is trimmed by 3 bases and J by 4 bases. Per the germline V gene (reference sequence), SGHAT is the CDR1 and FQDESV is the CDR2. Counted from cysteine to phenylalanine, this CDR3 has 14 amino acids. Only the CDR3 portion is preserved as DNA: 42 bases, with reading frame beginning at the first base. Notes on this clone: Its antigen remains unidentified. Base qualities are missing; no much larger clone stands one base away.

The full study reports these points: The amount of clinical and demographic metadata varied by source and participant and was provided uncurated.

The immunoSEQ Assay, a bias-controlled multiplex PCR, was used to amplify TCRbeta CDR3 regions from genomic DNA. On the study's bioinformatics: Nucleated cell counts per sample were estimated from amplification of reference gene primers within the assay. To quantify the absolute abundance of each unique TCRbeta CDR3 rearrangement, sequence reads were collapsed and filtered. For each sample, productive Simpson clonality was calculated as the square root of Simpson's diversity index over productive rearrangements. The clones in this table, taken by TCRdb from immuneACCESS, are in-frame only. Not every clone is retained; where verified, under half of the shortfall comes from an unresolved V gene, and the cause of the rest is unknown. V and J calls and clone size are copied from that table; D and trimming were computed from the DNA. Across this sample there are more than 200,000 clones, with over 70% seen only once. Jointly, the top ten make up approximately 8% of the sample.

The collaborating institutions used their own protocols to collect whole blood in K2EDTA tubes. For TCRbeta analysis, collaborators shipped samples as frozen whole blood, isolated PBMCs, or DNA extracted from either of those sample types. This chain joins TRBV11-1 to TRBJ1-1, and TRBD1 may be the D gene, going by 6 matching bases. This sequence was found in a woman aged 80 or over with acute or convalescent COVID-19. The sequencing sample was made of peripheral blood. The nucleotide sequence reads as follows: TGTGCCAGCAGCTTTACAGGGTCGGGCACTGAAGCTTTCTTT. It encodes CASSFTGSGTEAFF. Joined to the reference TRBV11-1 and TRBJ1-1 proteins, this CDR3 gives the full variable domain: EAEVAQSPRYKITEKSQAVAFWCDPISGHATLYWYRQILGQGPELLVQFQDESVVDDSQLPKDRFSAERLKGVDSTLKIQPAELGDSAMYLCASSFTGSGTEAFFGQGTRLTVV.